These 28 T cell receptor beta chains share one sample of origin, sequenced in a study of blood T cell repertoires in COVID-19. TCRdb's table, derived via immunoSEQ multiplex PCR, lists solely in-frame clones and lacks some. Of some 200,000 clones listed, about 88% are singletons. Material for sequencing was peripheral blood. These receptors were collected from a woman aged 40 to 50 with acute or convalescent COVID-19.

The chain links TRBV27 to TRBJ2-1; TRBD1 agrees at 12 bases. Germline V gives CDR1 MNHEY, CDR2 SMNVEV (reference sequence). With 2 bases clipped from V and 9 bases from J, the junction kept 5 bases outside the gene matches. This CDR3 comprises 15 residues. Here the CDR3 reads CASSLPGTGGGEQFF. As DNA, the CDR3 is TGTGCCAGCAGTTTACCCGGGACAGGGGGCGGTGAGCAGTTCTTC.

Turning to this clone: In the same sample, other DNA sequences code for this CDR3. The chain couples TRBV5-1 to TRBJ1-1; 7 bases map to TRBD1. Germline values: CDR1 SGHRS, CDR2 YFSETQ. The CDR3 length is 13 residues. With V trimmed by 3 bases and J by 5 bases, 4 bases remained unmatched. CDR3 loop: CASSWTGTTEAFF. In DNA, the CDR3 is TGCGCCAGCAGCTGGACAGGTACGACTGAAGCTTTCTTT.

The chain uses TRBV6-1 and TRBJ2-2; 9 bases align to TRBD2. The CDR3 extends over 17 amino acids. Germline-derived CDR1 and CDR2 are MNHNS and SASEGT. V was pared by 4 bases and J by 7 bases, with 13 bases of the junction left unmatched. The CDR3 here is CASSGLGGGAFGGELFF. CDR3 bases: TGTGCCAGCAGTGGCCTTGGCGGGGGGGCCTTTGGCGGGGAGCTGTTTTTT.

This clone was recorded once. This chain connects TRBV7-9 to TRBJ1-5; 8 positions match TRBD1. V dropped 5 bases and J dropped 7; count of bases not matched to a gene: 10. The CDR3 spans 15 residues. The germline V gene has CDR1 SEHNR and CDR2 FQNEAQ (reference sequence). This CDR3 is CASSPGQGEGQPQHF. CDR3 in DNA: TGTGCCAGCAGCCCAGGACAGGGTGAAGGGCAGCCCCAGCATTTT.

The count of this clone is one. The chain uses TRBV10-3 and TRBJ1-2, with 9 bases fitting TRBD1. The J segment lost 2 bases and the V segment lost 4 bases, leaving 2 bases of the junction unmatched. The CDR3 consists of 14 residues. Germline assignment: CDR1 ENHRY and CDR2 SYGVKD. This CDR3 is CAISGGQGNYGYTF. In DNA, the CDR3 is TGTGCCATCAGTGGCGGACAGGGGAACTATGGCTACACCTTC.

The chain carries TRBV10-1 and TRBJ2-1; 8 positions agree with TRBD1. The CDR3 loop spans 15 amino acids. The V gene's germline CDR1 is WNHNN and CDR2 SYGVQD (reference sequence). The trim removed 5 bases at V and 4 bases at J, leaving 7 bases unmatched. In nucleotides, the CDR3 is TGCGCCAGCAGTTCGGACAGGGCCGCATACAATGAGCAGTTCTTC. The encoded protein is CASSSDRAAYNEQFF.

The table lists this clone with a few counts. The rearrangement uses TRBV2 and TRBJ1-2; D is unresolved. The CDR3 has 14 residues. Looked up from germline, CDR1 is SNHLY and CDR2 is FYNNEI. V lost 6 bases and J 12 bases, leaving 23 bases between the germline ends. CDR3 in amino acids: CASRSAATRLFHTF. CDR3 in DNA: TGTGCCAGCAGGAGTGCGGCGACCCGTCTGTTTCACACCTTC.

CDR3 nucleotides: TGTGCCAGCGAACGGGACAGGGGGAACACTGAAGCTTTCTTT. Its translation: CASERDRGNTEAFF. V gene TRBV18 combines with J gene TRBJ1-1, with 10 bases identical to TRBD1. With V trimmed by 8 bases and J by 1 base, 4 bases remained unmatched. Looked up from germline, CDR1 is KGHSH and CDR2 is LQKENI. The CDR3 contains 14 residues.

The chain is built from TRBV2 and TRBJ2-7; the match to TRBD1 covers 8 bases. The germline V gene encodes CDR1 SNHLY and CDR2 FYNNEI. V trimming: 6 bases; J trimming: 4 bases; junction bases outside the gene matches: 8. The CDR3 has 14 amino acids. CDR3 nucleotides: TGTGCCAGCAGGTTCGACAGGGGACTTTACGAGCAGTACGTC. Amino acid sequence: CASRFDRGLYEQYV.

The CDR3 reads CASSWGLVSGANVLTF. In nucleotides, the CDR3 is TGTGCCAGCAGTTGGGGCCTTGTGTCTGGGGCCAACGTCCTGACTTTC. V gene TRBV2 combines with J gene TRBJ2-6; possible D gene TRBD1, 5 bases. V dropped 5 bases and J dropped 1 base, with 12 bases sitting between them. This CDR3 is built from 16 residues. The V gene's germline CDR1 is SNHLY and CDR2 FYNNEI.

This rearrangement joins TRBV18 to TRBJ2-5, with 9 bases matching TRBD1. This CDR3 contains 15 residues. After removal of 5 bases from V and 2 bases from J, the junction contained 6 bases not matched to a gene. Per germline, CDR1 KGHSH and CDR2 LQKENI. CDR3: CASSNSGQGQETQYF. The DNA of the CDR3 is TGTGCCAGCTCAAACTCGGGACAGGGACAAGAGACCCAGTACTTC.

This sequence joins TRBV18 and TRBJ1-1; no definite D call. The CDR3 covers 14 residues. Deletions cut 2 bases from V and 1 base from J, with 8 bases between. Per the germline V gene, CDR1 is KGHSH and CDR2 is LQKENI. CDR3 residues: CASSPLHRNTEAFF. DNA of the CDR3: TGTGCCAGCTCACCATTACACAGGAACACTGAAGCTTTCTTT. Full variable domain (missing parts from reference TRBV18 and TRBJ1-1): NAGVMQNPRHLVRRRGQEARLRCSPMKGHSHVYWYRQLPEEGLKFMVYLQKENIIDESGMPKERFSAEFPKEGPSILRIQQVVRGDSAAYFCASSPLHRNTEAFFGQGTRLTVV.

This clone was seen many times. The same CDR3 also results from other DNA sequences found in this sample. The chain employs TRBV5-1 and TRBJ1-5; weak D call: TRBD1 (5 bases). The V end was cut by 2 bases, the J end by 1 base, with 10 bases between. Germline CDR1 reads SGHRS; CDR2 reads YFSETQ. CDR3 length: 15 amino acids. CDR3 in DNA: TGCGCCAGCAGCTTAGCCGGGGGGAGCAATCAGCCCCAGCATTTT. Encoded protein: CASSLAGGSNQPQHF.

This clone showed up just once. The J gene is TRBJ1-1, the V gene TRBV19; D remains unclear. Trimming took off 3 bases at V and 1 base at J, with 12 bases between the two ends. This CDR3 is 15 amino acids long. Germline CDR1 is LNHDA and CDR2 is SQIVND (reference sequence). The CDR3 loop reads CASSIPSDSNTEAFF. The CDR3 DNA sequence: TGTGCCAGTAGTATCCCTTCGGACTCGAACACTGAAGCTTTCTTT.

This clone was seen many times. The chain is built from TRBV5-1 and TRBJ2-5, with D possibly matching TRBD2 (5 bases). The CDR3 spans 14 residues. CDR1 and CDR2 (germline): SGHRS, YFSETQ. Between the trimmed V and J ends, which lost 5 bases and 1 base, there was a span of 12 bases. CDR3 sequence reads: CASREGQVQETQYF. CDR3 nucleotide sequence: TGCGCCAGCAGAGAGGGTCAGGTCCAAGAGACCCAGTACTTC.

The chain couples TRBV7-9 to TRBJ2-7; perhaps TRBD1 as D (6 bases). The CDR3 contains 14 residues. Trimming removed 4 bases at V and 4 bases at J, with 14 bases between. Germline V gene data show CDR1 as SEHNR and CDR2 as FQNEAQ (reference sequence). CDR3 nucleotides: TGTGCCAGCAGCTCACAGGACAGACGATACGAGCAGTACGTC. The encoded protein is CASSSQDRRYEQYV.

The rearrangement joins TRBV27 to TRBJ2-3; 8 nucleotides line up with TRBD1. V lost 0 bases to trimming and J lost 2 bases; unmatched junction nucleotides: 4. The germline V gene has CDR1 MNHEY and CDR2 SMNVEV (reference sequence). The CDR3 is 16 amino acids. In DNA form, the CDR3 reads TGTGCCAGCAGTTTATCCGGGACAGGATTCACAGATACGCAGTATTTT. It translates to CASSLSGTGFTDTQYF.

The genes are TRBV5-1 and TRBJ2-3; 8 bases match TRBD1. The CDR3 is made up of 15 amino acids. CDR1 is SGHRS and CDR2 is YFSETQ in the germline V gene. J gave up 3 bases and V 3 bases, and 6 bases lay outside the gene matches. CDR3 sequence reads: CASSSGDRRTDTQYF. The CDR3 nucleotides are TGCGCCAGCAGCTCGGGGGACAGGAGGACAGATACGCAGTATTTT.

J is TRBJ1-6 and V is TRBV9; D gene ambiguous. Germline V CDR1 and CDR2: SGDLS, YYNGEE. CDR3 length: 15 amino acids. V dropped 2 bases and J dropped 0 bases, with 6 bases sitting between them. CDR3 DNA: TGTGCCAGCAGCGTTACAACCTCCTATAATTCACCCCTCCACTTT. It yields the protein CASSVTTSYNSPLHF.

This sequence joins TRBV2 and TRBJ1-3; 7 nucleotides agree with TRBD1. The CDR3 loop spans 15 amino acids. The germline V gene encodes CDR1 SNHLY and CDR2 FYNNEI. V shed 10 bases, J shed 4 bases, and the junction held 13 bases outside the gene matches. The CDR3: CATLITGELGNTIYF. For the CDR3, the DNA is TGTGCCACCCTGATAACAGGGGAGTTGGGAAACACCATATATTTT. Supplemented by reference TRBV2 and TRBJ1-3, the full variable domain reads EPEVTQTPSHQVTQMGQEVILRCVPISNHLYFYWYRQILGQKVEFLVSFYNNEISEKSEIFDDQFSVERPDGSNFTLKIRSTKLEDSAMYFCATLITGELGNTIYFGEGSWLTVV.

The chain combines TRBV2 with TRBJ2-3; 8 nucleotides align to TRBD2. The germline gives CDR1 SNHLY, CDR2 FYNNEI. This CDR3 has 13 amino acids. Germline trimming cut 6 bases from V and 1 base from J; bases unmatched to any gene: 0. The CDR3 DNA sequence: TGTGCCAGCAGGACTAGCGGCACAGATACGCAGTATTTT. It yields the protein CASRTSGTDTQYF. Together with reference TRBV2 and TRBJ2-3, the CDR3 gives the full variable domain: EPEVTQTPSHQVTQMGQEVILRCVPISNHLYFYWYRQILGQKVEFLVSFYNNEISEKSEIFDDQFSVERPDGSNFTLKIRSTKLEDSAMYFCASRTSGTDTQYFGPGTRLTVL.

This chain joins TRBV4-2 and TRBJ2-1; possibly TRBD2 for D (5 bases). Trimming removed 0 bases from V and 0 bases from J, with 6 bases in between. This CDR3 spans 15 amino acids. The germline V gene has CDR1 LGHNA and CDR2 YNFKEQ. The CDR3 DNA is TGTGCCAGCAGCCAAGAGGGGAGCTCCTACAATGAGCAGTTCTTC. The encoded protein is CASSQEGSSYNEQFF.

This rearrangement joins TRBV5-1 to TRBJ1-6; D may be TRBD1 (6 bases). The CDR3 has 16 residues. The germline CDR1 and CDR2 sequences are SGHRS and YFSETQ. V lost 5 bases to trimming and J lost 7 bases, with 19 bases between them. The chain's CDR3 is CASSEWAGAENSPLHF. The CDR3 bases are TGCGCCAGCAGTGAGTGGGCAGGGGCGGAAAATTCACCCCTCCACTTT.

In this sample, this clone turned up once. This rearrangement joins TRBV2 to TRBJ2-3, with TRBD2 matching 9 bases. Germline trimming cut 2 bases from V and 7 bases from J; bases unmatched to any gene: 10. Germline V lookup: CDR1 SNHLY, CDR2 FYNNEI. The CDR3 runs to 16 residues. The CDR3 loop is CASSELAGFIPNTQYF. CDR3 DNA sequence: TGTGCCAGCAGTGAACTAGCGGGGTTCATACCCAATACGCAGTATTTT.

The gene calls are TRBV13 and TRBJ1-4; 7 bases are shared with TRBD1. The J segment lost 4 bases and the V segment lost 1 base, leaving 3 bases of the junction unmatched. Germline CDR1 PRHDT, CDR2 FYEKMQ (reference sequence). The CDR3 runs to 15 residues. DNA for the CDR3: TGTGCCAGCAGCTTAGTTAGACAGGGTAATGAAAAACTGTTTTTT. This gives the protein CASSLVRQGNEKLFF.

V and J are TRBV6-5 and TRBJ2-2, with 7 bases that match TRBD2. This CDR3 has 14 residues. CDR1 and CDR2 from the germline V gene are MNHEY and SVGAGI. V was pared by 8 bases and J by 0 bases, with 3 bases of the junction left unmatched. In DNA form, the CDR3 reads TGTGCCAGCCGGAGCGGGGCGAACACCGGGGAGCTGTTTTTT. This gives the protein CASRSGANTGELFF.

CDR3 DNA sequence: TGTGCCAGTAGTATCGTGCAGGGGAACACTGAAGCTTTCTTT. Amino acid sequence: CASSIVQGNTEAFF. The gene calls are TRBV19 and TRBJ1-1, with D possibly TRBD1 on 5 matching bases. The CDR3 totals 14 residues. V was clipped by 3 bases and J by 1 base, with 9 bases between them. Germline-derived CDR1 and CDR2 are LNHDA and SQIVND (reference sequence).

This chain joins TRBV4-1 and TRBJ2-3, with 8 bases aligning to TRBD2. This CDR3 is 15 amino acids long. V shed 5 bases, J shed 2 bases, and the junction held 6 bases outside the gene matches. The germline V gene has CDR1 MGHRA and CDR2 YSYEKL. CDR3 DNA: TGCGCCAGCAGCAGTCCAGCGGGGGTCACAGATACGCAGTATTTT. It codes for CASSSPAGVTDTQYF.